This T cell receptor (beta chain) was sequenced during a study of T cell responses to AZD1222 COVID-19 vaccine. Findings and caveats of the study: Per reports, nearly half of all spike-specific TCRs target regions that are unmutated in variants. It was only a handful of AZD1222 recipients who were seropositive at baseline. At 160-218 and 743-854, vaccine-associated CD4 TCRs were dominant, and they spanned spike. Clonal diversity was possibly underestimated, and the donors were mostly white British, with more females.

The data were produced by immunoSEQ multiplex PCR, yet TCRdb's version contains in-frame clones alone and is incomplete. The table lists around 130,000 clones, 70% to 90% of them singletons. V gave up 0 bases and J gave up 7 bases, with 8 bases separating them. This CDR3 is 13 amino acids long. The germline gives CDR1 LGHDT, CDR2 YNNKEL (reference sequence). Turning to this clone: The antigen remains undetermined.

The input for sequencing was peripheral blood, taken on day 0 of AZD1222 vaccination. The receptor was isolated from an adult in good health. The chain couples TRBV3-1 (or the pseudogene TRBV3-2) to TRBJ2-3; the D call may be TRBD1 or TRBD2 (5 bases each). CDR3 DNA sequence: TGTGCCAGCAGCCAAGAAGGGACCTATACGCAGTATTTT. Residues: CASSQEGTYTQYF.